This is a list of T cell receptor beta chains from one sample in a study of T cell repertoires in cytomegalovirus infection. Their specific antigens are unknown. TCRdb reprocessed the reads with MiXCR, giving one entry per CDR3 protein. The sample holds 800,000 to 950,000 distinct CDR3 sequences, 30% to 35% seen once. Sequenced material: cultured CD8+ T cells from PBMCs, taken from culture after CMV antigen stimulation. Receptor source: a human donor in good health (CMV status not recorded). Some clones in this sample may be carry-over from other donors' samples. The CDR3 runs from the conserved cysteine through the conserved F or W. The D gene is left open where the match is weak. Only part of the rows carry a size: once, few, many, or a class if the clone is expanded.

abundance	v_gene	j_gene	len	d_gene	CDR3aa	CDR3nt
-	TRBV7-6	TRBJ1-2	13	TRBD1	CASTLPTGHGYTF	TGTGCCAGCACCCTCCCGACAGGGCATGGCTACACCTTC
-	TRBV6-2/TRBV6-3	TRBJ1-5	16	-	CASSKAGEGGNQPQHF	TGTGCCAGCAGTAAAGCAGGGGAGGGAGGCAATCAGCCCCAGCATTTT
many	TRBV7-2	TRBJ2-3	15	TRBD2	CASSLVSGGEDTQYF	TGTGCCAGCAGCTTAGTCAGCGGGGGTGAAGATACGCAGTATTTT
-	TRBV28	TRBJ1-5	13	-	CASSSGVHQPQHF	TGTGCCAGCAGTTCTGGGGTACATCAGCCCCAGCATTTT
-	TRBV19	TRBJ1-5	15	-	CASSFSGGANQPQHF	TGTGCCAGTAGTTTCTCCGGGGGGGCGAATCAGCCCCAGCATTTT
-	TRBV27	TRBJ2-1	16	TRBD1	CASPETGISLYNEQFF	TGTGCCAGCCCCGAGACAGGGATCTCACTTTACAATGAGCAGTTCTTC
many	TRBV7-6	TRBJ1-1	15	-	CASSLAGRGNTEAFF	TGTGCCAGCAGCTTAGCGGGGCGGGGGAACACTGAAGCTTTCTTT
-	TRBV19	TRBJ2-7	16	TRBD2	CASSIGTGLADYEQYF	TGTGCCAGTAGTATAGGGACTGGGCTAGCGGATTACGAGCAGTACTTC
-	TRBV20-1	TRBJ2-3	14	TRBD1	CSAATGEVTDTQYF	TGCAGTGCAGCGACAGGGGAGGTCACAGATACGCAGTATTTT
-	TRBV6-5	TRBJ2-7	14	TRBD1	CASTWDSSSYEQYF	TGTGCCAGCACTTGGGACAGTAGCTCCTACGAGCAGTACTTC
few	TRBV10-3	TRBJ2-2	15	-	CAISGMEGYTGELFF	TGTGCCATCAGTGGGATGGAGGGGTACACCGGGGAGCTGTTTTTT
-	TRBV2	TRBJ1-5	15	TRBD1	CASRPDRGHNQPQHF	TGTGCCAGCAGACCGGACAGGGGGCACAATCAGCCCCAGCATTTT
-	TRBV6-5	TRBJ1-2	17	-	CASSYAPFATGSYGYTF	TGTGCCAGCAGTTACGCGCCATTTGCTACAGGGAGCTATGGCTACACCTTC
once	TRBV15	TRBJ2-7	15	TRBD1	CATSRTGQGNYEQYF	TGTGCCACCAGCAGAACGGGACAGGGGAACTACGAGCAGTACTTC
-	TRBV6-5	TRBJ1-1	13	-	CASSGEVRTEAFF	TGTGCCAGCAGCGGGGAAGTACGAACTGAAGCTTTCTTT
few	TRBV28	TRBJ1-6	18	-	CASSPYGTKKVYNSPLHF	TGTGCCAGCAGCCCCTACGGGACAAAGAAGGTCTATAATTCACCCCTCCACTTT
-	TRBV7-4	TRBJ2-5	18	TRBD2	CASSLFGGDSGVFETQYF	TGTGCCAGCAGCTTATTTGGCGGGGATAGCGGGGTTTTCGAGACCCAGTACTTC
-	TRBV12-3/TRBV12-4	TRBJ2-3	18	-	CASSFVAGSRGSTDTQYF	TGTGCCAGCAGTTTCGTTGCAGGGAGTCGAGGGAGCACAGATACGCAGTATTTT
many	TRBV7-8	TRBJ2-7	13	TRBD1	CASSPTGYHEQYF	TGTGCCAGCAGCCCGACAGGGTACCACGAGCAGTACTTC
few	TRBV9	TRBJ2-3	18	-	CASSVGGATRSSTDTQYF	TGTGCCAGCAGCGTAGGGGGGGCTACTCGCTCTAGCACAGATACGCAGTATTTT
-	TRBV27	TRBJ2-1	15	TRBD1	CASRPGQADYNEQFF	TGTGCCAGCAGGCCGGGACAGGCTGACTACAATGAGCAGTTCTTC
few	TRBV6-1	TRBJ1-1	12	-	CASSWANTEAFF	TGTGCCAGCAGTTGGGCAAACACTGAAGCTTTCTTT
-	TRBV11-2	TRBJ1-1	17	-	CASSLDSFDSKNTEAFF	TGTGCCAGCAGCTTAGATTCGTTTGACAGTAAGAACACTGAAGCTTTCTTT
many	TRBV12-3/TRBV12-4	TRBJ2-3	14	-	CASNGGGPIDTQYF	TGTGCCAGCAATGGGGGGGGGCCGATAGATACGCAGTATTTT
-	TRBV7-6	TRBJ1-1	15	TRBD1	CASSLEQGGRTEAFF	TGTGCCAGCAGCTTGGAACAGGGGGGGCGCACTGAAGCTTTCTTT
few	TRBV6-1	TRBJ2-2	16	-	CASAGEVGGNTGELFF	TGTGCCTCCGCGGGCGAAGTGGGGGGCAACACCGGGGAGCTGTTTTTT
few	TRBV2	TRBJ2-1	14	-	CASIGEQGHNEQFF	TGTGCCAGCATAGGAGAACAGGGACACAATGAGCAGTTCTTC
few	TRBV6-1	TRBJ1-6	12	-	CASAQGLLSLHF	TGTGCCAGCGCCCAGGGACTGCTGAGTCTCCACTTT
medium-sized	TRBV7-2	TRBJ2-2	16	TRBD1	CASSLGQGANTGELFF	TGTGCCAGCAGCTTAGGACAGGGGGCGAACACCGGGGAGCTGTTTTTT
-	TRBV7-8	TRBJ2-5	15	TRBD1	CASSLVTGIQETQYF	TGTGCCAGCAGCTTAGTGACAGGGATCCAAGAGACCCAGTACTTC
-	TRBV12-5	TRBJ1-1	13	-	CASGFLGREGAFF	TGTGCTAGTGGTTTTTTAGGCAGGGAGGGAGCTTTCTTT
-	TRBV4-1	TRBJ1-2	16	-	CASSQEPTGTYYGYTF	TGCGCCAGCAGCCAAGAGCCTACAGGGACCTACTATGGCTACACCTTC
-	TRBV27	TRBJ1-6	21	TRBD1	CASTQGGQTFPWSAYNSPLHF	TGTGCCAGCACCCAAGGGGGACAGACATTCCCATGGAGCGCCTATAATTCACCCCTCCACTTT
-	TRBV6-6	TRBJ2-3	16	-	CASSYQGGGRTDTQYF	TGTGCCAGCAGTTACCAGGGCGGGGGCCGCACAGATACGCAGTATTTT
many	TRBV7-6	TRBJ2-1	12	-	CASSPLEDEQFF	TGTGCCAGCAGTCCCCTAGAGGATGAGCAGTTCTTC
-	TRBV7-8	TRBJ1-1	14	-	CASSLFAMNTEAFF	TGTGCCAGCAGCTTGTTCGCCATGAACACTGAAGCTTTCTTT
once	TRBV12-3/TRBV12-4	TRBJ2-1	13	-	CASRPGSNNEQFF	TGTGCCAGCAGACCCGGGAGCAACAATGAGCAGTTCTTC
-	TRBV3-1	TRBJ2-7	15	-	CASSQEGDATYEQYF	TGTGCCAGCAGCCAAGAGGGGGACGCCACCTACGAGCAGTACTTC
-	TRBV20-1	TRBJ2-1	16	TRBD2	CSARDQLAGVYNEQFF	TGCAGTGCTAGAGATCAACTAGCGGGGGTCTACAATGAGCAGTTCTTC
-	TRBV12-3/TRBV12-4	TRBJ2-3	14	-	CASTFMPGSDTQYF	TGTGCCAGCACCTTCATGCCGGGATCAGATACGCAGTATTTT
-	TRBV2	TRBJ2-2	11	-	CASTSDGELFF	TGTGCCAGCACTTCGGACGGGGAGCTGTTTTTT
few	TRBV6-2/TRBV6-3	TRBJ1-2	21	TRBD1	CASSYPPGQGAWGLAGDGYTF	TGTGCCAGCAGTTACCCGCCGGGACAGGGGGCCTGGGGCCTCGCGGGAGATGGCTACACCTTC
many	TRBV7-2	TRBJ1-3	17	TRBD1	CASSLGGTGNSGNTIYF	TGTGCCAGCAGCTTAGGAGGGACAGGCAACTCTGGAAACACCATATATTTT
-	TRBV6-6	TRBJ1-5	15	-	CASSAPPRSNQPQHF	TGTGCCAGCAGTGCCCCCCCCCGAAGCAATCAGCCCCAGCATTTT
-	TRBV7-6	TRBJ2-2	12	-	CASTALIGELFF	TGTGCCAGCACGGCCCTTATTGGGGAGCTGTTTTTT
-	TRBV2	TRBJ2-1	13	TRBD1	CATTTGLDNEQFF	TGTGCCACTACGACAGGGTTGGATAATGAGCAGTTCTTC
-	TRBV5-6	TRBJ1-5	15	-	CASSLEKTPRQPQHF	TGTGCCAGCAGCTTGGAAAAAACGCCTAGGCAGCCCCAGCATTTT
-	TRBV6-2/TRBV6-3	TRBJ2-1	15	TRBD2	CASSYLAGGNNEQFF	TGTGCCAGCAGTTATCTAGCGGGGGGGAACAATGAGCAGTTCTTC
many	TRBV7-2	TRBJ2-5	11	-	CASSSLETQYF	TGTGCCAGCAGCTCCCTCGAGACCCAGTACTTC
-	TRBV7-3	TRBJ2-1	15	-	CASSPQGTSYNEQFF	TGTGCCAGCAGCCCCCAGGGGACCTCCTACAATGAGCAGTTCTTC
-	TRBV6-2/TRBV6-3	TRBJ1-1	12	-	CASSQGSLEAFF	TGTGCCAGCAGCCAGGGGTCCCTTGAAGCTTTCTTT
-	TRBV11-1	TRBJ1-1	11	-	CASSNPAEAFF	TGTGCCAGCAGCAACCCAGCTGAAGCTTTCTTT
-	TRBV19	TRBJ2-3	15	-	CASSIGRGITDTQYF	TGTGCCAGTAGTATTGGCCGGGGGATCACAGATACGCAGTATTTT
-	TRBV7-6	TRBJ1-1	15	-	CVSSLAAGQNTEAFF	TGTGTCAGCAGCTTAGCTGCGGGCCAGAACACTGAAGCTTTCTTT
-	TRBV6-6	TRBJ2-2	15	-	CASSYTGYNTGELFF	TGTGCCAGCAGTTACACAGGGTATAACACCGGGGAGCTGTTTTTT
-	TRBV9	TRBJ2-4	15	-	CASSPRREKENIQYF	TGTGCCAGCAGCCCCCGCCGGGAAAAGGAAAACATTCAGTACTTC
few	TRBV6-1	TRBJ2-1	14	-	CASSRDPYLNEQFF	TGTGCCAGCAGCCGGGACCCGTATCTGAATGAGCAGTTCTTC
many	TRBV12-3/TRBV12-4	TRBJ2-2	13	-	CASSATNTGELFF	TGTGCCAGCAGCGCCACGAACACCGGGGAGCTGTTTTTT
-	TRBV9	TRBJ2-1	13	-	CASGSRIGNEQFF	TGTGCCAGCGGGTCCCGGATAGGGAATGAGCAGTTCTTC
-	TRBV5-6	TRBJ1-5	14	-	CASSRSGADKPQHF	TGTGCCAGCAGCCGCTCGGGGGCTGATAAACCCCAGCATTTT